This T cell receptor beta chain stems from a study of Ad26.COV2.S vaccination and SARS-CoV-2 variants. Overall study results and limits: Breadth, reportedly substantial, characterized the spike-specific CD8+ and CD4+ T cell responses after vaccination. Recipients given vaccine exceeded placebo recipients in spike-specific TCR breadth.

Sequencing used immunoSEQ multiplex PCR; TCRdb keeps in-frame clones, though not all of them. The sample holds around 320,000 clones, around 83% seen once. V was shortened by 4 bases and J by 3 bases, with 7 bases between the two germline ends. The germline V gene has CDR1 SGHKS and CDR2 YYEKEE (reference sequence). This CDR3 is 12 amino acids long. For this clone: Its antigen is unidentified.

Treatment reported: 15 to 20 received Ad26.COV2.S at low or high dose, single or two shots; 5 received placebo; per-sample allocation not given. Sampling was done on day 63 after the first vaccine or placebo injection. This Boston cohort included adults aged 18-55 years. In the vaccine, an Ad26 vector expressed the SARS-CoV-2 spike of the Wuhan strain. The specimen was peripheral blood, collected in a trial of Ad26.COV2.S vaccine versus placebo. This TCR came from a person aged 18-60 years who received the Ad26.COV2.S COVID-19 vaccine or a placebo. This chain connects TRBV5-5 to TRBJ1-1, with unresolved D. This chain's CDR3 is CASSPTYTEAFF. The CDR3 nucleotides are TGTGCCAGCAGCCCAACTTACACTGAAGCTTTCTTT.